Here is one T cell receptor (beta chain) with its context. There is no known antigen for this receptor. No much larger clonotype is one base removed from it; base qualities were not supplied. Including cysteine and phenylalanine, the CDR3 has 15 amino acids. Only CDR3 DNA remains: 45 bases, in frame from the first base. CDR1 and CDR2, looked up from the germline V gene, are KGHSH and LQKENI. Here V drops 3 bases and J drops 4 bases, and the junction holds 6 bases not matched to any gene. The data derive from a study of shared clonotypes between healthy human individuals (dated by TCRdb to the early 2020s). In the study overall: A couple of women and a few men aged 18 to 49 years were included in the cohort. Per donor, three plates each were used for CD4 naive and CD4 memory, two for CD8 naive, and one for CD8 memory. To estimate repertoire size and how much clonotype sharing occurs between individuals, the study deeply sequenced the blood TCR repertoires of several healthy adults. To increase sequencing depth and limit assay-specific biases, different laboratories used diverse techniques to prepare libraries and sequence TCR repertoires. Per donor, leukapheresis produced somewhere between about 0.9 and 10 billion PBMCs.

TCR CDR3 regions were amplified from genomic DNA by multiplex PCR using the deep immunoSEQ assay. For each cell subset, the extracted genomic DNA was distributed evenly across all wells of several immunoSEQ 96-well plates, and each plate served as one replicate. For sorted subsets, 150 to 250 ng of genomic DNA, equivalent to tens of thousands of T cell genomes, went into each replicate PCR. Purified libraries were measured with a Qubit 3.0 fluorometer, size-checked on a Bioanalyzer 2100, and measured again with the KAPA Library Quantification kit. Each immunoSEQ 96-well plate was sequenced on its own single-read 150-cycle Illumina NextSeq 550 flow cell. The paper's data handling went like this. The immunoSEQ output contained only junctional sequences without quality scores, so filtering could not match that applied to full-length reads. Sequences were annotated with PyIR, a Python wrapper for IgBLAST v1.9, using IMGT germline references to assign V/J genes and CDR3. Any read was removed if the V/J assignment was weak (E-value above 1e-6), the CDR3 was missing, or the read contained stop codons, out-of-frame junctions, or ambiguous translated residues. V3J clonotypes were defined as sequences sharing an identical inferred V gene, J gene, and CDR3 amino acid sequence. To compute the percentage overlap between repertoires, the number of shared unique clonotypes was divided by the size of the smaller repertoire. Repertoire richness was assessed with RTK rarefaction, the Chao1 estimator, and Recon v2.1 estimates of unobserved clonotypes. OLGA was used to compute generation probabilities for all TCRbeta clonotypes that the gDNA method yielded from a few donors. TCRdb took this table from immuneACCESS and kept in-frame rearrangements with V and J called. Such tables lack part of the clones; where checked against another copy, unresolved V genes explain under half of the gap, and the rest is unexplained. That table furnishes V, J and clone size, whereas the DNA furnished D and trimming. A total of 950,000 to 1,100,000 clones appear in this sample, roughly 74% of them only once. Together, the top ten hold 0.5% to 0.65% of the sample.

The donors were healthy, HIV-negative adults who had no recently reported acute infections or vaccinations. All donors were Caucasian adults living in Nashville, Tennessee, USA. CD4+ T cells were enriched by magnetic negative selection, after which naive cells were positively selected on CD45RA and the negative fraction was taken as the memory subset. Blood was obtained by leukapheresis, after which PBMCs were separated by Ficoll-Histopaque density gradient centrifugation and cryopreserved in liquid nitrogen vapor phase. Purity and quantity of every magnetically sorted T cell population were checked by analytical flow cytometry. Genomic DNA was isolated from every sorted fraction and measured by UV absorbance on a Nanodrop 2000c. General conclusions and limits of the study: Sampling was limited to blood, and TCR repertoires in tissue likely differ from TCR repertoires in blood. Based on pairwise subsampling, the degree of clonotype sharing among donors was expected to be affected by sequencing depth. Clonotypes shared by all four sorted-subset donors showed higher generation probabilities than non-shared clonotypes. Estimated clonotype richness was generally larger for naive than for memory subsets. Rarefaction of sorted-subset datasets indicated incomplete sequencing despite the large sequencing depth. Because the study included a small number of donors, the genetic and exposure-history diversity represented was limited. Across a few donors, about 4.5% of naive CD4, roughly 3.5% of naive CD8, under 2.5% of memory CD4, and under 0.45% of memory CD8 clonotypes were shared.

Sample: memory CD4+ T cells from PBMCs. The label giving this sample's cell subset or site can be read as: CD45RA-negative fraction. The sequence derives from a man aged 18 to 35 in good health. Some clones in this sample may be carry-over from other donors' samples. The V gene is TRBV18 and the J gene is TRBJ2-3; a stretch of 8 junction bases matches TRBD1. The CDR3 loop reads CASSPRTGYADTQYF. In nucleotides, the sequence is TGTGCCAGCTCACCTAGGACAGGGTATGCAGATACGCAGTATTTT. Outside the CDR3, residues come from the reference TRBV18 and TRBJ2-3 proteins, so the full variable domain is: NAGVMQNPRHLVRRRGQEARLRCSPMKGHSHVYWYRQLPEEGLKFMVYLQKENIIDESGMPKERFSAEFPKEGPSILRIQQVVRGDSAAYFCASSPRTGYADTQYFGPGTRLTVL.